Included here is one T cell receptor beta chain sequence, with context. The antigen it recognizes is unknown. Within one base of it there is no much larger clone, and no base qualities were kept. This record belongs to a study of T cells in Graves' hyperthyroidism and ophthalmopathy (dated by TCRdb to about 2019). Notes on the research overall: Peripheral blood was collected at initial diagnosis, before any treatment. Prospective prediction of ophthalmopathy was tested in an independent validation cohort consisting of fewer than 20 hyperthyroidism patients and more than 15 patients who later progressed to ophthalmopathy. For training and testing, the 100 or so patients in the discovery cohort were randomly divided in a 7:3 ratio. After blood sampling, hyperthyroidism patients were treated with methimazole at a starting dose of 30 mg daily, and ophthalmopathy patients were treated with high-dose intravenous methylprednisolone. In roughly six Graves' hyperthyroidism patients, the study also compared T-cell repertoires from thyroid tissue with T-cell repertoires from blood. The paper reports TCR Vbeta CDR3 sequencing of roughly 140 peripheral blood samples: under 45 ophthalmopathy, fewer than 80 hyperthyroidism and approximately 17 progressor patients. To identify distinguishing TCR V-J signatures, a discovery cohort of 100 or so patients was used, comprising 43 with Graves' ophthalmopathy and around 60 with stable Graves' hyperthyroidism. Study-wide conclusions, independent of this receptor: Most expanded thyroid clonotypes (frequency above 0.001) were also detected in blood, a finding suggesting that blood repertoires may reflect thyroid immune responses. In validation, the model predicted progression to ophthalmopathy with approximately 71% sensitivity and around 72% specificity, a median of approximately 6.7 months before onset. Ophthalmopathy was separated from stable hyperthyroidism by a 13 V-J signature model, with approximately 89% sensitivity and around 81% specificity obtained in cross-validation and 80%/75% obtained in testing. Sample size was not statistically predetermined, and blinding of investigators to group allocation was not performed.

Stable Graves' hyperthyroidism was defined as no progression to ophthalmopathy during 18 months of follow-up. Hyperthyroidism patients were aged 18 to 65 years and newly diagnosed, with disease duration of less than 2 months. The study excluded patients with uncontrolled infections, other autoimmune diseases, pregnancy or lactation. Clinical symptoms, serum thyroxine and TRAb, thyroid ultrasound, and orbital computed tomography formed the basis for the diagnoses. PBMCs were separated from 10 ml of fresh peripheral blood using Ficoll-Paque density gradient centrifugation. Total RNA was extracted with Trizol reagent, and quality was checked on an Agilent 2100 Bioanalyzer. The TCR beta CDR3 regions were amplified from the RNA transcripts. The first round of RT-PCR for the TCR CDR3 was performed with the HTBI primer set and the Qiagen OneStep RT-PCR kit. Libraries were constructed in a second round of multiplex PCR, after which size selection and purification were carried out. The libraries were sequenced on an Illumina HiSeq2000 using paired-end 100 bp reads. The paper's processing steps were these. SOAPnuke was used to process the raw data, removing reads that contained adapters or uncalled bases, had a mean Phred below 15, or lacked an exact match to the constant primer or identifier. High-quality paired reads were merged using COPE v1.2.5, and each unique nucleotide sequence was defined as a clonotype. Clonotypes were aligned to IMGT TRBV, TRBD and TRBJ reference segments using MiTCR v1.1. The analysis was restricted to V-J combinations with a frequency above 0.0001, which together covered 99% to 99.2% of the repertoires. A TCS score was defined as the ratio of F50 (clonal expansion) to E x V (chaos), with BLOSUM62-based TCRdist applied between CDR3 peptides within each V-J. Welch's t-statistics and random forest reduced several hundred V-J features to 13, which were used in a naive Bayes classifier (R e1071). The public sequencing data were trimmed at Q25 with fastp and processed into clonotypes with MiXCR by TCRdb, which kept only in-frame beta chains. Entries are consolidated by CDR3 protein sequence, retaining the most common genes and DNA. None of the V and J calls come from the authors' own analysis; TCRdb made them. Recorded for this sample are hundreds of thousands of distinct CDR3 sequences; over 15% of them occurred a single time. The ten most abundant clones make up approximately 18% of the sample.

V lost 1 base and J lost 3 bases, and the count of bases not matched to a germline gene is 3. Per the germline V gene, MGHRA is the CDR1 and YSYEKL is the CDR2. The CDR3 contains 15 residues, cysteine and phenylalanine counted. Only CDR3 DNA remains: 45 bases, in frame from the first base. The source of this sequence is a woman aged 18-29 years with Graves' hyperthyroidism. The chain joins TRBV4-1 to TRBJ2-4; TRBD1 agrees with 7 junctional bases. Sequences were obtained from blood. The nucleotides are TGCGCCAGCAGCCAAGTGGGACAGAACAAAAACATTCAGTACTTC. It codes for CASSQVGQNKNIQYF.